The rows below give T cell receptor beta chains drawn from one sample of a study of identical twins. TCRdb re-called the 5' RACE reads with MiXCR, one entry per CDR3 protein. The sample carries 410,000 or so distinct CDR3 sequences, around 18% recorded once. The sample comprised naive T cells sorted from blood. The receptors derive from a man between 45 and 60 years old in good health. CDR3s include the opening cysteine and the closing phenylalanine or tryptophan. D genes are given only for firm matches. Only part of the rows carry a size: once, few, many, or a class if the clone is expanded.

j_call,d_call,v_call,clone_size,cdr3_aa,cdr3_nt
TRBJ2-5,TRBD2,TRBV20-1,once,CSAAGTSGSQETQYF,TGCAGTGCTGCCGGGACTAGCGGAAGCCAAGAGACCCAGTACTTC
TRBJ2-1,.,TRBV12-3/TRBV12-4,few,CASSLSQPGIIF,TGTGCCAGCAGTTTGAGCCAACCTGGGATTATCTTC
TRBJ2-7,.,TRBV7-9,many,CASSLQTGTYEQYF,TGTGCCAGCAGCTTACAAACAGGTACCTACGAGCAGTACTTC
TRBJ2-2,TRBD2,TRBV10-3,.,CAISESVGGRGTGELFF,TGTGCCATCAGTGAGTCCGTCGGCGGGAGGGGGACCGGGGAGCTGTTTTTT
TRBJ1-5,.,TRBV12-3/TRBV12-4,many,CASSQGKGDQPQHF,TGTGCCAGCAGTCAAGGGAAGGGGGATCAGCCCCAGCATTTT
TRBJ1-1,.,TRBV6-2/TRBV6-3,many,CASSLHGMNTEAFF,TGTGCCAGCAGCCTCCATGGTATGAACACTGAAGCTTTCTTT
TRBJ2-5,.,TRBV5-1,many,CASSLGTSWETQYF,TGCGCCAGCAGCTTGGGTACTAGTTGGGAGACCCAGTACTTC
TRBJ2-2,.,TRBV29-1,many,CSVDFARGGELFF,TGCAGCGTTGATTTTGCCAGGGGAGGAGAGCTGTTTTTT
TRBJ2-7,TRBD1,TRBV28,.,CASRNRAGGSYEQYF,TGTGCCAGCAGGAACCGGGCAGGGGGCTCCTACGAGCAGTACTTC
TRBJ2-3,TRBD2,TRBV4-3,many,CASSQAGGRAIDTQYF,TGCGCCAGCAGCCAAGCCGGCGGGAGAGCGATTGATACGCAGTATTTT
TRBJ2-5,.,TRBV3-1,few,CASSQERTTQYF,TGTGCCAGCAGCCAAGAAAGGACTACCCAGTACTTC
TRBJ1-2,TRBD1,TRBV4-2,.,CASSQESGTGDGYTF,TGTGCCAGCAGCCAAGAATCTGGGACAGGGGATGGCTACACCTTC
TRBJ1-1,TRBD1,TRBV4-1,few,CASSQDYRGLAFF,TGCGCCAGCAGCCAAGATTATAGGGGGCTAGCTTTCTTT
TRBJ2-3,.,TRBV9,.,CASSASGTSTDTQYF,TGTGCCAGCAGCGCCTCCGGGACGAGCACAGATACGCAGTATTTT
TRBJ1-2,.,TRBV5-5,few,CASSPQTAGYGYTF,TGTGCCAGCAGCCCCCAGACAGCTGGCTATGGCTACACCTTC
TRBJ1-1,.,TRBV7-8,.,CASSRGRGLEAFF,TGTGCCAGCAGCCGTGGCAGGGGCCTTGAAGCTTTCTTT
TRBJ1-5,.,TRBV20-1,few,CSARRGDQPQHF,TGCAGTGCTAGGAGGGGGGATCAGCCCCAGCATTTT
TRBJ2-1,.,TRBV29-1,many,CSVDAGQSYYNEQFF,TGCAGCGTTGACGCGGGACAGAGCTATTACAATGAGCAGTTCTTC
TRBJ2-7,.,TRBV7-6,few,CASSRFPLRFSYEQYF,TGTGCCAGCAGCCGCTTTCCGTTGCGATTCTCCTACGAGCAGTACTTC
TRBJ2-1,TRBD2,TRBV7-2,many,CASSVLAGGFEQFF,TGTGCCAGCAGCGTGTTAGCGGGAGGGTTTGAGCAGTTCTTC
TRBJ2-2,.,TRBV3-1,.,CASSLLDTGELFF,TGTGCCAGCAGCCTACTAGACACCGGGGAGCTGTTTTTT
TRBJ2-5,.,TRBV28,.,CASSIRVQETQYF,TGTGCCAGCAGTATAAGGGTACAAGAGACCCAGTACTTC
TRBJ2-7,.,TRBV20-1,many,CSAALTGSYEQYF,TGCAGTGCTGCCTTGACCGGATCCTACGAGCAGTACTTC
TRBJ2-1,TRBD2,TRBV5-1,many,CASSLTSGSGEQFF,TGCGCCAGCAGTTTGACTAGCGGGAGTGGTGAGCAGTTCTTC
TRBJ2-3,.,TRBV2,few,CASSVVDLITDTQYF,TGTGCCAGCAGTGTAGTAGACCTGATCACAGATACGCAGTATTTT
TRBJ2-1,.,TRBV7-2,.,CASSLRGAPPNEQFF,TGTGCCAGCAGCTTACGCGGGGCCCCCCCCAATGAGCAGTTCTTC
TRBJ2-3,.,TRBV29-1,many,CSVSGSAASNTDTQYF,TGCAGCGTCTCAGGCTCAGCGGCTTCGAACACAGATACGCAGTATTTT
TRBJ2-1,.,TRBV5-1,many,CAGARDSQYNEQFF,TGCGCCGGAGCACGGGACTCCCAATACAATGAGCAGTTCTTC
TRBJ2-1,.,TRBV5-1,few,CASSLGVSGNEQFF,TGCGCCAGCAGCTTGGGGGTCTCGGGGAATGAGCAGTTCTTC
TRBJ2-7,TRBD2,TRBV7-2,few,CASSLDGLAGSEQYF,TGTGCCAGCAGCTTAGACGGACTAGCGGGAAGCGAGCAGTACTTC
TRBJ2-1,.,TRBV10-1,many,CASSGAEGLPQFF,TGCGCCAGCAGTGGGGCTGAGGGACTGCCCCAGTTCTTC
TRBJ1-5,.,TRBV12-1,.,CASSFASRFNSNQPQHF,TGTGCCAGCAGCTTTGCGTCCAGGTTCAATAGCAATCAGCCCCAGCATTTT